This TCR beta chain emerged from a study of T-cell reconstitution after alpha-beta-depleted transplantation in children. Regarding the study as a whole: Newly produced T cells mostly provided counts and TCRbeta diversity after one year, as hyperexpanded clones declined.

This clonotype was seen a handful of times. The antigen is undetermined. Molecular barcoding with unique molecular identifiers was used for the TCRbeta library. TCRdb re-analysed the PCR reads in MiXCR, keeping a single row per CDR3 protein. The data contain 65,000 to 85,000 distinct CDR3 sequences, approximately 11% of them singletons. V was pared by 8 bases and J by 0 bases, with 8 bases of the junction left unmatched. The CDR3 has 16 residues. Germline V gene lookup returns CDR1 SNHLY and CDR2 FYNNEI. This TCR came from a boy aged 5-17 years with acute myeloid leukemia, due to receive a stem cell transplant. The chain combines TRBV2 with TRBJ2-7; 12 bases match TRBD1. This sample comprised PBMCs, obtained before TCRalphabeta/CD19-depleted stem cell transplant. CDR3 protein: CASFGTGGGSSYEQYF. The CDR3 coding sequence is TGTGCCAGCTTCGGGACAGGGGGCGGTAGCTCCTACGAGCAGTACTTC.